A selection of T cell receptor beta chains follows, all from one sample in a study of cytomegalovirus exposure and HLA in healthy donors. Profiling relied on immunoSEQ multiplex PCR, and the TCRdb table lists in-frame clones only, not all of them. The table lists 220,000 or so clones, 75% to 95% of them singletons. Sequencing used PBMCs. The receptors come from a woman between 18 and 29 years old in good health and CMV-seronegative. Each CDR3 is given with its conserved first and last residue. D genes are given only for firm matches. Only part of the rows carry a size: once, few, many, or a class if the clone is expanded.

TRBJ2-2 | TRBD2 | - | TRBV2 | CASRELAGVASGELFF | TGTGCCAGCAGGGAACTAGCGGGAGTGGCTAGCGGGGAGCTGTTTTTT
TRBJ2-1 | TRBD2 | - | TRBV18 | CASSPGIAGGYNEQFF | TGTGCCAGCTCACCAGGTATAGCGGGAGGGTACAATGAGCAGTTCTTC
TRBJ2-7 | TRBD1 | - | TRBV6-5 | CASSYSQGESGYEQYF | TGTGCCAGCAGTTACTCCCAGGGGGAAAGTGGTTACGAGCAGTACTTC
TRBJ1-1 | TRBD1 | - | TRBV6-1 | CASIIRGRGTEAFF | TGTGCCAGCATTATCAGGGGGCGAGGCACTGAAGCTTTCTTT
TRBJ2-3 | - | - | TRBV7-2 | CASSFRGSRTDTQYF | TGTGCCAGCAGCTTTCGAGGCAGTCGCACAGATACGCAGTATTTT
TRBJ1-2 | - | - | TRBV30 | CAWSLGANNYGYTF | TGTGCCTGGTCACTGGGGGCAAATAACTATGGCTACACCTTC
TRBJ1-2 | - | once | TRBV6-1 | CASSEQDLGGSYTF | TGTGCCAGCAGTGAACAGGACTTAGGGGGTAGCTACACCTTC
TRBJ2-2 | - | - | TRBV30 | CAWISQGYNTGELFF | TGTGCCTGGATCTCACAGGGATACAACACCGGGGAGCTGTTTTTT
TRBJ2-3 | TRBD1 | once | TRBV29-1 | CSVDSGTGLLGTQYF | TGCAGCGTTGATTCCGGGACAGGACTCCTTGGTACGCAGTATTTT
TRBJ2-7 | - | - | TRBV2 | CASRRRMVNYVYEQYF | TGTGCCAGCCGACGAAGGATGGTGAACTATGTCTACGAGCAGTACTTC
TRBJ1-6 | TRBD1 | - | TRBV7-9 | CASSARDRDSPLHF | TGTGCCAGCAGCGCCCGGGACAGGGATTCACCCCTCCACTTT
TRBJ2-7 | TRBD1 | once | TRBV27 | CASSTGTGGLYEQYF | TGTGCCAGCAGTACCGGGACAGGGGGCCTGTACGAGCAGTACTTC
TRBJ2-7 | TRBD2 | once | TRBV5-1 | CASSFFYLNSGRSSYEQYF | TGCGCCAGCAGCTTTTTCTACCTCAATAGCGGGAGGTCCTCCTACGAGCAGTACTTC
TRBJ2-7 | - | once | TRBV6-6 | CAALGVESYEQYF | TGTGCCGCCCTCGGGGTGGAGTCCTACGAGCAGTACTTC
TRBJ1-3 | TRBD1 | - | TRBV30 | CAWSSGQGAGNTIYF | TGTGCCTGGAGTTCCGGACAGGGGGCTGGAAACACCATATATTTT
TRBJ2-1 | TRBD2 | - | TRBV19 | CASTPREGPMEQFF | TGTGCCAGTACCCCACGGGAGGGCCCGATGGAGCAGTTCTTC
TRBJ1-1 | - | - | TRBV2 | CASGDLVGNTEAFF | TGTGCCAGCGGGGACTTGGTAGGGAACACTGAAGCTTTCTTT
TRBJ2-7 | TRBD2 | - | TRBV6-6 | CASSARSSGSYYEQYF | TGTGCCAGCAGTGCCCGATCTAGCGGGTCGTACTACGAGCAGTACTTC
TRBJ2-1 | - | - | TRBV5-1 | CASRLSTYNEQFF | TGCGCCAGCAGATTATCTACCTACAATGAGCAGTTCTTC
TRBJ2-5 | TRBD2 | - | TRBV5-1 | CASSEQMGTKETQYF | TGCGCCAGCAGCGAACAAATGGGGACTAAAGAGACCCAGTACTTC
TRBJ2-5 | - | few | TRBV7-2 | CASSLRGWTGGGETQYF | TGTGCCAGCAGCTTGAGAGGCTGGACAGGCGGAGGGGAGACCCAGTACTTC
TRBJ1-1 | - | - | TRBV29-1 | CSVSPRGHEAFF | TGCAGCGTCTCGCCTAGGGGCCATGAAGCTTTCTTT
TRBJ1-2 | TRBD1 | - | TRBV28 | CASSQRGTATTNYGYTF | TGTGCCAGCAGTCAGAGGGGGACAGCGACAACTAACTATGGCTACACCTTC
TRBJ1-4 | TRBD1 | - | TRBV5-4 | CASSQQGATNEKLFF | TGTGCCAGCAGCCAACAGGGGGCCACTAATGAAAAACTGTTTTTT
TRBJ2-2 | - | - | TRBV15 | CATSREGLRSGELFF | TGTGCCACCAGCAGGGAGGGCCTGAGATCCGGGGAGCTGTTTTTT
TRBJ1-2 | - | few | TRBV7-9 | CASSLQSNYGYTF | TGTGCCAGCAGCCTCCAGTCTAACTATGGCTACACCTTC